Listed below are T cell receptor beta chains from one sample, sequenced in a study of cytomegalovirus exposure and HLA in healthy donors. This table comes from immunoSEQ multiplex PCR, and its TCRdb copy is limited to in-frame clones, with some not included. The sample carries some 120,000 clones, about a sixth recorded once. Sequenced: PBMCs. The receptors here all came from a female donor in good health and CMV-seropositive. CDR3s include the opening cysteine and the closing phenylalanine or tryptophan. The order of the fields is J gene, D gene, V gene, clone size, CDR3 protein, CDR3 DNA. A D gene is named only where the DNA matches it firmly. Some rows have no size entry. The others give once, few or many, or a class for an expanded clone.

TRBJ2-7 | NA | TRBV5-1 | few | CASSPQGSYEQYF | TGCGCCAGCAGCCCACAGGGCTCCTACGAGCAGTACTTC
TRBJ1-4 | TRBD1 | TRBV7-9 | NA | CASSLALMGQINEKLFF | TGTGCCAGCAGCTTAGCGCTAATGGGACAGATTAATGAAAAACTGTTTTTT
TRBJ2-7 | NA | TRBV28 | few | CASTRDSSYEQYF | TGTGCCAGCACACGGGATAGCTCCTACGAGCAGTACTTC
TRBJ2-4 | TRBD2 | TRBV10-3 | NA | CAISEDLAGGRLIQYF | TGTGCCATCAGTGAGGATCTAGCGGGGGGGCGTCTCATTCAGTACTTC
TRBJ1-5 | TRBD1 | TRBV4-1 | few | CASSQDTGGFGQPQHF | TGCGCCAGCAGCCAAGATACAGGGGGCTTCGGTCAGCCCCAGCATTTT
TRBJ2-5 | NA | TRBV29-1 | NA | CSVGSWTQQETQYF | TGCAGCGTTGGGAGTTGGACACAACAAGAGACCCAGTACTTC
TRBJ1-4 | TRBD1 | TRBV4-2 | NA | CASTPTGQPNEKLFF | TGTGCCAGCACCCCCACGGGACAGCCTAATGAAAAACTGTTTTTT
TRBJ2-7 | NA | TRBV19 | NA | CASSIIPLTYEQYF | TGTGCCAGTAGTATCATACCATTGACATACGAGCAGTACTTC
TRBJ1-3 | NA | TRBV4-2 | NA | CASSPLNHSGNTIYF | TGTGCCAGCAGCCCACTCAATCACTCTGGAAACACCATATATTTT
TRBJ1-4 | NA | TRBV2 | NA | CASSSGGEKLFF | TGTGCCAGCAGCTCCGGAGGCGAAAAACTGTTTTTT
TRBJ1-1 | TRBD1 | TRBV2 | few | CASRRDRRNTEAFF | TGTGCCAGCAGAAGGGACAGACGGAACACTGAAGCTTTCTTT
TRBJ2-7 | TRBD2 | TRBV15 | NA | CATSRDLLADTYEQYF | TGTGCCACCAGCAGAGATCTCCTAGCGGATACCTACGAGCAGTACTTC
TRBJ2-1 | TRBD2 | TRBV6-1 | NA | CASRTIPGGREQFF | TGTGCCAGCAGGACTATACCGGGGGGGCGGGAGCAGTTCTTC
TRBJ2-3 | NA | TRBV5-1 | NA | CASSLVMSADTQYF | TGCGCCAGCAGCTTAGTCATGAGTGCAGATACGCAGTATTTT
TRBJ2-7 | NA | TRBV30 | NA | CAWRPSIYSHEQYF | TGTGCCTGGAGACCGTCGATTTATTCCCACGAGCAGTACTTC
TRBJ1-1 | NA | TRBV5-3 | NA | CVSWEEAFF | TGTGTCTCCTGGGAGGAAGCTTTCTTT
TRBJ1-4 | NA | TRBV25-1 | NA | CASSDPGDTQGKLFF | TGTGCCAGCAGTGATCCCGGGGACACCCAAGGGAAACTGTTTTTT
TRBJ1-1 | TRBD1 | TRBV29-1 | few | CSAQGPGGDWTEAFF | TGCAGCGCCCAAGGCCCAGGGGGTGATTGGACTGAAGCTTTCTTT
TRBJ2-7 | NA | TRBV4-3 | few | CASSPEVSYEQYF | TGCGCCAGCAGCCCTGAGGTCTCCTACGAGCAGTACTTC